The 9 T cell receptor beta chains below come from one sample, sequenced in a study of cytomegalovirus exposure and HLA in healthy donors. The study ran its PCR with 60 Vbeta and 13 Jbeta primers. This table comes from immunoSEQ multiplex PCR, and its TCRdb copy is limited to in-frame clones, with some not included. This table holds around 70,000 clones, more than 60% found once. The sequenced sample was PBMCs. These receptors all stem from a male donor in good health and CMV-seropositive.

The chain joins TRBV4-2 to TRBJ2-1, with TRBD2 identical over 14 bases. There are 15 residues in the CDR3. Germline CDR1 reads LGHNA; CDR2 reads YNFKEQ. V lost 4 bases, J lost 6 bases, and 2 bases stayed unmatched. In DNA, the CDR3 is TGTGCCAGCAGCCCGACTAGCGGGAGGGGCAATGAGCAGTTCTTC. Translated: CASSPTSGRGNEQFF.

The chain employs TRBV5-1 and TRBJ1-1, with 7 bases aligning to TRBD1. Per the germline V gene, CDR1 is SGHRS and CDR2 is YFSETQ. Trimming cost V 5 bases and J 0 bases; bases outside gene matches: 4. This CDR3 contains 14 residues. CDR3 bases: TGCGCCAGCAGGTACAGGGGCATGAACACTGAAGCTTTCTTT. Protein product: CASRYRGMNTEAFF.

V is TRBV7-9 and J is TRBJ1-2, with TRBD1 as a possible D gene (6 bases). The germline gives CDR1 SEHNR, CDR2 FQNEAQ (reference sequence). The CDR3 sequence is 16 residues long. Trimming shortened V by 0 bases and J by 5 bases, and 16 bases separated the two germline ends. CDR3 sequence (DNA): TGTGCCAGCAGCTTAGCGCATGGGGGGGCGAGGTATGGCTACACCTTC. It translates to CASSLAHGGARYGYTF.

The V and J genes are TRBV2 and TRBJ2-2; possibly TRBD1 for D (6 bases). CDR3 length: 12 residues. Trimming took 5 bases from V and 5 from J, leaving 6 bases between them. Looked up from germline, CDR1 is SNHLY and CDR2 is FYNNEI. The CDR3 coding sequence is TGTGCCAGCAGTAGGGGGACCGGGGAGCTGTTTTTT. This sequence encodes CASSRGTGELFF.

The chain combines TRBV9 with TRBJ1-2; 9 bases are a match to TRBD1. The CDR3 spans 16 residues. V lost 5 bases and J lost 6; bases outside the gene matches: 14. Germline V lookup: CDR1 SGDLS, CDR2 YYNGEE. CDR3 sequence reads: CASSSQGARGLNGYTF. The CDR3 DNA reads TGTGCCAGCAGTTCACAGGGGGCAAGGGGCTTAAATGGCTACACCTTC.

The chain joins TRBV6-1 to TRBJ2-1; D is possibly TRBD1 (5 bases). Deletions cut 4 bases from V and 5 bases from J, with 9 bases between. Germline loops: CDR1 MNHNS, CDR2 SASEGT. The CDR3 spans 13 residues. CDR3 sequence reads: CASSVTRDNEQFF. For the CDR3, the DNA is TGTGCCAGCAGTGTTACCAGGGACAATGAGCAGTTCTTC.

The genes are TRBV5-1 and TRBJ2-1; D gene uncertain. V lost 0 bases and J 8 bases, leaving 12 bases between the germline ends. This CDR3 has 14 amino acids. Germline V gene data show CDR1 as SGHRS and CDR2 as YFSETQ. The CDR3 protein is CASSLALSSHEQFF. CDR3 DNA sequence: TGCGCCAGCAGCTTGGCCTTATCGTCCCATGAGCAGTTCTTC.

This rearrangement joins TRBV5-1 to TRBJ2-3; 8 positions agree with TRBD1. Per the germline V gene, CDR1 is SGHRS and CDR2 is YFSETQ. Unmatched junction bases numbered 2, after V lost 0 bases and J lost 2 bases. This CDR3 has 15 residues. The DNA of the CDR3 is TGCGCCAGCAGCTTGGGGGACAGGCTCACAGATACGCAGTATTTT. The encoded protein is CASSLGDRLTDTQYF.

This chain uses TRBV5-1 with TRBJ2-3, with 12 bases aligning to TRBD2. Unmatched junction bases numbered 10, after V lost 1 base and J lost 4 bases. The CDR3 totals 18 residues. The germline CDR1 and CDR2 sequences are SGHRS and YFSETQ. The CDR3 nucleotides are TGCGCCAGCAGCTTGTACCAAGCTTCTAGCGGGGGGGCAGATACGCAGTATTTT. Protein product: CASSLYQASSGGADTQYF.